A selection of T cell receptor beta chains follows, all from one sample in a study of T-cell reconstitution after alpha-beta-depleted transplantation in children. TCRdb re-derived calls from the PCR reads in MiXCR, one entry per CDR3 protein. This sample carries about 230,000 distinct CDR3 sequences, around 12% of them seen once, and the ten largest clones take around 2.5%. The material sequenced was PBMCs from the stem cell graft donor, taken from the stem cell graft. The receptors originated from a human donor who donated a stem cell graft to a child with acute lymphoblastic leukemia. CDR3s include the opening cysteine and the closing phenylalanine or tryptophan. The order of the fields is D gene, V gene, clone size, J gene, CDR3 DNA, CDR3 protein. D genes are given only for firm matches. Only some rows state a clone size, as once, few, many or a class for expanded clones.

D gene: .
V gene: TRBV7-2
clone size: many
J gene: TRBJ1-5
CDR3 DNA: TGTGCCAGCACACCGGAGCTGGGGGGCGGCAATCAGCCCCAGCATTTT
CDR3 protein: CASTPELGGGNQPQHF

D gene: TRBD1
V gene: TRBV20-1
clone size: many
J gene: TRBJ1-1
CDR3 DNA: TGCAGTGCCTCGGACAGGGGAGACACTGAAGCTTTCTTT
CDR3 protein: CSASDRGDTEAFF

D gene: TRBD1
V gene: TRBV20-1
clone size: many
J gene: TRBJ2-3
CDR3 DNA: TGCAGTGCTCCCCCGGGACAGGGAGACACAGATACGCAGTATTTT
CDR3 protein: CSAPPGQGDTDTQYF

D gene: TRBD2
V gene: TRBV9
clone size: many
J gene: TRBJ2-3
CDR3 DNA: TGTGCCAGCAGCGCGGGACTAGCGGATACAGATACGCAGTATTTT
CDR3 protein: CASSAGLADTDTQYF

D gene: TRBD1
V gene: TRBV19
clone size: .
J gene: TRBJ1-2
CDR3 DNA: TGTGCCAGTAGTAATCGACAGGGTCGGAATGGCTACACCTTC
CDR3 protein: CASSNRQGRNGYTF

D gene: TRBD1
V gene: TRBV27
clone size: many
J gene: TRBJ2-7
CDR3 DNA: TGTGCCAGCAGTTTCTCGGGACAGCAGTACGAGCAGTACTTC
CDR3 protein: CASSFSGQQYEQYF

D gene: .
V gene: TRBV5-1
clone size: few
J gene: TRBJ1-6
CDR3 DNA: TGCGCCAGCAGCTTGAAGGGGGACTATAATTCACCCCTCCACTTT
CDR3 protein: CASSLKGDYNSPLHF

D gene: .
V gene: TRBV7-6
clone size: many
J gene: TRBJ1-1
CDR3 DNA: TGTGCCAGCAGCTTAGGCTCCCCCCGGGACAACAGGTGGAGGGGCGACACTGAAGCTTTCTTT
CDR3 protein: CASSLGSPRDNRWRGDTEAFF

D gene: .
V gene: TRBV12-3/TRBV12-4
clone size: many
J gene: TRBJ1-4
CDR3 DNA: TGTGCCAGCAGCGTACGGGGACAAACTAATGAAAAACTGTTTTTT
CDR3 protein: CASSVRGQTNEKLFF

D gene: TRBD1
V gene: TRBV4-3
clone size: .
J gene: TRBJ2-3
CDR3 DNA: TGCGCCAGCAGCCAAGATCGCAGGGGGATCCGCACAGATACGCAGTATTTT
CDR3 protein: CASSQDRRGIRTDTQYF

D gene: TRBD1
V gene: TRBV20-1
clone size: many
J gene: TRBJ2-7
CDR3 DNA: TGCAGTGCTAGGGACAGGGGAACCTACGAGCAGTACTTC
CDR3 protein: CSARDRGTYEQYF

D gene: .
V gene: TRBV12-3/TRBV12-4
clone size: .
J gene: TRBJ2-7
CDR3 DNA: TGTGCCAGCACCGTAGGCCCGAAAGGTTACGAGCAGTACTTC
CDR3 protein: CASTVGPKGYEQYF

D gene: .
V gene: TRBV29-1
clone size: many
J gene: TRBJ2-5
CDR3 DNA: TGCAGCGCGGAGCAAGAGACCCAGTACTTC
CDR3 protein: CSAEQETQYF

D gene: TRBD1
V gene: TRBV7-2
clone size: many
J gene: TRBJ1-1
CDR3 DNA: TGTGCCAGCAGGGTAACAGGGGGCAGTTCGGCTTTCTTT
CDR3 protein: CASRVTGGSSAFF

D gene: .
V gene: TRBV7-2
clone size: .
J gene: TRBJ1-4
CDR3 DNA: TGTGCCAGCAGCTTAAGGCAGGGTTACAATGAAAAACTGTTTTTT
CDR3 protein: CASSLRQGYNEKLFF

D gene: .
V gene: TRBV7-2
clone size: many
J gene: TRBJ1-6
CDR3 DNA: TGTGCCAGCAGCTTCCCTCCGAATTCACCCCTCCACTTT
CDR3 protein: CASSFPPNSPLHF

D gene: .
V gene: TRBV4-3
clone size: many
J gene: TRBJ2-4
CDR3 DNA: TGCGCCAGCAGCCAAGTCGCCTGGGCCAAAAACATTCAGTACTTC
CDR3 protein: CASSQVAWAKNIQYF